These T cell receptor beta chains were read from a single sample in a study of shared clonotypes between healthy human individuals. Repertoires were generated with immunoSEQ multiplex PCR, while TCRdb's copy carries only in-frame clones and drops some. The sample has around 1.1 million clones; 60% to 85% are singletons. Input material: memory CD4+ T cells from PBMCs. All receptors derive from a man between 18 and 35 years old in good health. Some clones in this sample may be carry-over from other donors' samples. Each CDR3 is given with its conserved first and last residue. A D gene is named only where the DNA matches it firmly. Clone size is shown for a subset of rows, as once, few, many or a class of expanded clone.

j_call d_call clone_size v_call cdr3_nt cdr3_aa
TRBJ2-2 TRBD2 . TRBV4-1 TGCGCCAGCAGCCAATCCGGGACTAGCGGGAGCGCCGGGGAGCTGTTTTTT CASSQSGTSGSAGELFF
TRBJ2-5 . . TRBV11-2 TGTGCCAGCAGCTTAGCAGGGGTACAAGAGACCCAGTACTTC CASSLAGVQETQYF
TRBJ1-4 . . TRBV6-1 TGTGCCAGCAGTGGGCAGCTTAATGAAAAACTGTTTTTT CASSGQLNEKLFF
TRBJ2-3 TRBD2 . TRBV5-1 TGCGCCAGCAGCTCAACCTTGGGAGCGGGAGGGCCAGATACGCAGTATTTT CASSSTLGAGGPDTQYF
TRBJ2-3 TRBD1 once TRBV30 TGTGCCTGGAGTGTAAGTACAGGGGCCACAGATACGCAGTATTTT CAWSVSTGATDTQYF
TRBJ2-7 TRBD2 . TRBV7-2 TGTGCCAGCAGCCACGGGCTAGCGGATACCTACGAGCAGTACTTC CASSHGLADTYEQYF
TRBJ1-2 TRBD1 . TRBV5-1 TGCGCCAGCAGCCTTCGGAACAGGGGGCAGGATGGCTACACCTTC CASSLRNRGQDGYTF
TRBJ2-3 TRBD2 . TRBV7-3 TGTGCCAGCAGCTTTAGCGGGAGTAAATCAGATACGCAGTATTTT CASSFSGSKSDTQYF
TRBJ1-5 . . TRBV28 TGTGCCAGCGGGGAAGAAGATCCTACGGACAATCAGCCCCAGCATTTT CASGEEDPTDNQPQHF
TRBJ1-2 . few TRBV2 TGTGCCAGCAGTGAGACTTATGGCTACACCTTC CASSETYGYTF
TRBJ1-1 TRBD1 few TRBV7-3 TGTGCCAGCAGCTTAAATCGACAGGGGCGGTGGTATTTT CASSLNRQGRWYF
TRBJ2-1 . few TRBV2 TGTGCCAGCAGAATAGAGACTACGGGGAGGGGGGAGCAGTTCTTC CASRIETTGRGEQFF
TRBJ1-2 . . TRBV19 TGTGCCAGTATTGGGGGGAAACAAATGGGCGGCTATGGCTACACCTTC CASIGGKQMGGYGYTF
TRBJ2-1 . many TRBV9 TGTGCCAGCAGCGCGTTAAACACGGTAAATGAGCAGTTCTTC CASSALNTVNEQFF
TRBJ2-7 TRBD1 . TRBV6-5 TGTGCCAGCAGGCTCCAGGGGGTCCCCTACGAGCAGTACTTC CASRLQGVPYEQYF
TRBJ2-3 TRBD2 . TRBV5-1 TGCGCCAGCAGCCAATTAGCGGGAGGGGGCACAGATACGCAGTATTTT CASSQLAGGGTDTQYF
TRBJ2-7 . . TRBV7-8 TGTGCCAGCAGCTTCTCGGTAAACGAGCAGTACTTC CASSFSVNEQYF
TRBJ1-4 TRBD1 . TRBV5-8 TGTGCCAGCAGATCAAGGACAGGTCGGGAAAAACTGTTTTTT CASRSRTGREKLFF
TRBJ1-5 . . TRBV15 TGTGCCACCAGCAGAGAGGCCCTTTTCAATCAGCCCCAGCATTTT CATSREALFNQPQHF
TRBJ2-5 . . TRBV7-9 TGTGCCAACTCTTATAGCGGCCAAGAGACCCAGTACTTC CANSYSGQETQYF
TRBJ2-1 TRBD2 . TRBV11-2 TGTGCCAGCAGCTTAGGGACTAGCGGAAAGCAGTTCTTC CASSLGTSGKQFF
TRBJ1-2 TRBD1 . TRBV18 TGTGCCAGCTCACCACCTCGGGACAGGGCCAACTATGGCTACACCTTC CASSPPRDRANYGYTF
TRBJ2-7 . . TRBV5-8 TGTGCCAGCAGCTTGGTTACCTACGAGCAGTACTTC CASSLVTYEQYF
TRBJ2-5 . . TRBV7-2 TGTGCCAGCAGCTTAGATTTCGGAGTGGCCCAGTACTTC CASSLDFGVAQYF
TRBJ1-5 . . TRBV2 TGTGCCAGCTCTAAGGACGGTAAAAATCAGCCCCAGCATTTT CASSKDGKNQPQHF
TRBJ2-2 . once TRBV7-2 TGTGCCAGCAGCACCGAAGGGCCCCTAGGAGGGGAGCTGTTTTTT CASSTEGPLGGELFF
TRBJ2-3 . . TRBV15 TGTGCCACCAGCACTGTGCGACTAGTACTCACAGATACGCAGTATTTT CATSTVRLVLTDTQYF
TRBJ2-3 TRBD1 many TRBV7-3 TGTGCCAGCAGCGCCCGACAGGGAACCACAGATACGCAGTATTTT CASSARQGTTDTQYF
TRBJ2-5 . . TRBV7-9 TGTGCCAGCAGCGGGCAAGAGACCCAGTACTTC CASSGQETQYF
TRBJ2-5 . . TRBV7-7 TGTGCCAGCAGCAGTTACGGGGAGGAGACCCAGTACTTC CASSSYGEETQYF
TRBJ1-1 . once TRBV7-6 TGTGCCAGCAGCCTAATTTCGTTTGGAGAGACTGAAGCTTTCTTT CASSLISFGETEAFF
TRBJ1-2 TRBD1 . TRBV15 TGTGCCACCAGCAGAGATCTCACAGGGGGCTTGGACTATGGCTACACCTTC CATSRDLTGGLDYGYTF
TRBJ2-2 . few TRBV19 TGTGCCAGTAGTACGAGGGCCGGGGAGCTGTTTTTT CASSTRAGELFF
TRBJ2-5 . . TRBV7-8 TGTGCCAGCAGCTTAGTCGGTGCGGCCACGTACCAAGAGACCCAGTACTTC CASSLVGAATYQETQYF
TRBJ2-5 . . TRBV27 TGTGCCAGCAGACGACAGGAGTGGCAAGAGACCCAGTACTTC CASRRQEWQETQYF
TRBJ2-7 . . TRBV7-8 TGTGCCAGCAGCTTATGGACTCGGTACGAGCAGTACTTC CASSLWTRYEQYF
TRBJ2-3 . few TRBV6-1 TGTGCCAGCGGGTTGGGGACACTCAGCACAGATACGCAGTATTTT CASGLGTLSTDTQYF
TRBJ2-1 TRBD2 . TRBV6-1 TGTGCCAGCAGTGACCGGGGGAGACTAGCGGTCCCTAATGAGCAGTTCTTC CASSDRGRLAVPNEQFF
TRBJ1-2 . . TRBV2 TGTGCCAGCAGTGTTGCGTGGCAAACCTTC CASSVAWQTF
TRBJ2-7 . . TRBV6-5 TGTGCCAGCAGTCCTTTAATGCGGGCTGGCGAGCAGTACTTC CASSPLMRAGEQYF
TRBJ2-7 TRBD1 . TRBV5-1 TGCGCCAGCAGCTTGCTACAGGGGAGCTCCTACGAGCAGTACTTC CASSLLQGSSYEQYF
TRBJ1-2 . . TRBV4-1 TGCGCCAGCAGCCTGCCCGGCAGCAACTATGGCTACACCTTC CASSLPGSNYGYTF
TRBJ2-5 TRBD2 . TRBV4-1 TGCGCCAGCAGCCGCCGGACTAGCGGGCAAGAGACCCAGTACTTC CASSRRTSGQETQYF
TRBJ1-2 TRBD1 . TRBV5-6 TGTGCCAGCAGCCCCCCCCGGGACAGGGACTCTTATGGCTACACCTTC CASSPPRDRDSYGYTF
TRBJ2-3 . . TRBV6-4 TGTGCCAGCAGTGAGCGGGATCCACCTAGCACAGATACGCAGTATTTT CASSERDPPSTDTQYF
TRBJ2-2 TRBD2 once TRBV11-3 TGTGCCAGCAGCGGAGGACTAGCGGGAGGTATTTTGGCCGGGGAGCTGTTTTTT CASSGGLAGGILAGELFF
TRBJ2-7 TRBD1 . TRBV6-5 TGTGCCAGCAGCTGGGACAGGACCGCCTACGAGCAGTACTTC CASSWDRTAYEQYF
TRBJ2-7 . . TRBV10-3 TGTGCCATCAGTGAGACCACAGGGGAGCAGTACTTC CAISETTGEQYF
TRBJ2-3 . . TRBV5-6 TGTGCCAGCAGCTTGGCAGGGAGGCTCACAGATACGCAGTATTTT CASSLAGRLTDTQYF
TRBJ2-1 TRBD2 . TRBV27 TGTGCCAGCAGTTTATTCTCGACTAGCGGGAGGGCGCGCTCCTACAATGAGCAGTTCTTC CASSLFSTSGRARSYNEQFF